The source of this T cell receptor beta chain is a study of cytomegalovirus exposure and HLA in healthy donors. The PCR employed 60 Vbeta primers together with 13 Jbeta primers. The repertoire was sequenced with immunoSEQ multiplex PCR; TCRdb's copy has only in-frame clones and lacks some. The sample has approximately 130,000 clones; roughly three quarters are singletons. Germline CDR1 reads SEHNR; CDR2 reads FQNEAQ (reference sequence). V lost 4 bases and J 3 bases, leaving 10 bases between the germline ends. There are 13 residues in the CDR3. The sample taken for sequencing was PBMCs. The V and J genes are TRBV7-9 and TRBJ2-7, with no clear D. This TCR came from a young man in good health and CMV-seronegative. The CDR3 DNA reads TGTGCCAGCAGCTGGAGCGATAACTACGAGCAGTACTTC. Translation gives CASSWSDNYEQYF.